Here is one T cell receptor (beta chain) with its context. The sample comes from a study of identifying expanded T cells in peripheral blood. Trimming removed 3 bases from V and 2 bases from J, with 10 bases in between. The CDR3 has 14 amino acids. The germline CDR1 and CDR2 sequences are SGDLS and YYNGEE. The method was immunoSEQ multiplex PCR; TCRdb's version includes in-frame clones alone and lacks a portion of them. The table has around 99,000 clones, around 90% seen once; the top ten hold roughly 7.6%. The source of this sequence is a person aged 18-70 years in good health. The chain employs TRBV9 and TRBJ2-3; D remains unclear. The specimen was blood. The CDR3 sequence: CASSARTDTDTQYF. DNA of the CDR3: TGTGCCAGCAGCGCCAGGACCGACACAGATACGCAGTATTTT.